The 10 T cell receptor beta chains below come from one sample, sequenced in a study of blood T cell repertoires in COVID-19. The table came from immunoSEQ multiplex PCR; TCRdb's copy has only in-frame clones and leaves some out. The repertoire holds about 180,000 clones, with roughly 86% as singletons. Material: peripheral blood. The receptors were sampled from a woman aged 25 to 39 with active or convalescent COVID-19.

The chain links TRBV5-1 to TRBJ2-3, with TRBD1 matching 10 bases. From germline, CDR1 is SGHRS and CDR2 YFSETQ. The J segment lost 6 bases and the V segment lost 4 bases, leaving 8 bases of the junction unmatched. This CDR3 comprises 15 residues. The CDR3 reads CASSIRDRGADTQYF. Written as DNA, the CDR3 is TGCGCCAGCAGCATAAGGGACAGGGGAGCCGATACGCAGTATTTT.

CDR3 sequence (DNA): TGTGCCAGCAGTGTTCAGGGACAGGGGGGAGAAAAACTGTTTTTT. It codes for CASSVQGQGGEKLFF. The chain links TRBV2 to TRBJ1-4, with 11 bases matching TRBD1. The CDR3 totals 15 residues. The germline gives CDR1 SNHLY, CDR2 FYNNEI. The ends lost 4 bases at V and 8 bases at J; junction bases unmatched: 6.

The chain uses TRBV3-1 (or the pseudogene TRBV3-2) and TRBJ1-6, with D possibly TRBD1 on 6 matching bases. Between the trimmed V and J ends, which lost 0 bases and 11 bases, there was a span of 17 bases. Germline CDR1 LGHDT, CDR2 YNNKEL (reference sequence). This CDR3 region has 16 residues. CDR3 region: CASSQDQFRGVAPLHF. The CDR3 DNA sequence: TGTGCCAGCAGCCAAGATCAATTCAGGGGAGTGGCACCCCTCCACTTT.

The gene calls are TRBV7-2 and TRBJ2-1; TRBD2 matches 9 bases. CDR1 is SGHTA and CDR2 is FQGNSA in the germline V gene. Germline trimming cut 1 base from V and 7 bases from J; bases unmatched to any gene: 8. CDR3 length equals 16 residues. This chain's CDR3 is CASSLGGSGRRNEQFF. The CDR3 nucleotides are TGTGCCAGCAGCTTAGGTGGCAGCGGGAGGAGGAATGAGCAGTTCTTC.

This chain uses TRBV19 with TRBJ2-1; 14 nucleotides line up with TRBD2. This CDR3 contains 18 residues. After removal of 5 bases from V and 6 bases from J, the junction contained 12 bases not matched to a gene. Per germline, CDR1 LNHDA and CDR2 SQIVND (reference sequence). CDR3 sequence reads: CASSQLPKTSGRGNEQFF. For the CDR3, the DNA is TGTGCCAGTAGTCAACTACCGAAGACTAGCGGGAGGGGCAATGAGCAGTTCTTC.

The CDR3 nucleotides are TGCGCCAGCAGTTCGGGGCGACAGGGACCCTACGAGCAGTACTTC. Translating gives CASSSGRQGPYEQYF. The J gene is TRBJ2-7, the V gene TRBV5-1; 7 bases map to TRBD1. Unmatched junction bases numbered 10, after V lost 5 bases and J lost 2 bases. The CDR3 is 15 amino acids. Germline CDR1 is SGHRS and CDR2 is YFSETQ.

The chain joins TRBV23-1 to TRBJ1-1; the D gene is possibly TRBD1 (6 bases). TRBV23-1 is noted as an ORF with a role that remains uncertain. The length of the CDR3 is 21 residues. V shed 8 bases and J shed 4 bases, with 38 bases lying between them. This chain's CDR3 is CASGKNLVPPFAGAWGTEAFF. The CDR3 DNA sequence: TGCGCCAGCGGTAAAAACCTAGTCCCCCCGTTTGCGGGGGCCTGGGGCACTGAAGCTTTCTTT.

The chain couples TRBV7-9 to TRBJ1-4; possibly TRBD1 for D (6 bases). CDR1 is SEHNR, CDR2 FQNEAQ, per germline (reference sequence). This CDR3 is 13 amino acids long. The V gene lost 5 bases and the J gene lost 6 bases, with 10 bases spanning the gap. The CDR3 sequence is CASSPGGHEKLFF. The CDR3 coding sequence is TGTGCCAGCAGCCCGGGGGGCCATGAAAAACTGTTTTTT.

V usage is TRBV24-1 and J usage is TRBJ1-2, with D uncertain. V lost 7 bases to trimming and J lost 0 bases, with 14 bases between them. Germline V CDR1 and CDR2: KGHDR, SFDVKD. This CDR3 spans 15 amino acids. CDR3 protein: CATRPRLPTNYGYTF. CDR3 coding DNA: TGTGCCACCAGGCCCAGACTACCAACTAACTATGGCTACACCTTC.

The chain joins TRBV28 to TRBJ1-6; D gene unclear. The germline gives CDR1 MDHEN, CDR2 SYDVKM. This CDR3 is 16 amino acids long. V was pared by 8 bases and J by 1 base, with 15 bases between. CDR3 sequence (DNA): TGTGCCAGCTTCCCTCAACTGCGGTCCTATAATTCACCCCTCCACTTT. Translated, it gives CASFPQLRSYNSPLHF.